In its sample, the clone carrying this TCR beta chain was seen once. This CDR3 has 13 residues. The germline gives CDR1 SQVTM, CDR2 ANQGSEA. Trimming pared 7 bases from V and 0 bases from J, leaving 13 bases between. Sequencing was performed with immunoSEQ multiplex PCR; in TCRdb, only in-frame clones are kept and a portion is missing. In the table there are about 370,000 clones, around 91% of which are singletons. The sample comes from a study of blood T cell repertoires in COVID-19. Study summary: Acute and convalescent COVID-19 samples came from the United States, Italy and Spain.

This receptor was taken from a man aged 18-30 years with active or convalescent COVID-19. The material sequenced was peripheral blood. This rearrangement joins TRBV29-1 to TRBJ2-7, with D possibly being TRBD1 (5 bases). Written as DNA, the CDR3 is TGCAGCGCTCTGACAGCGAGCTCCTACGAGCAGTACTTC. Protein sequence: CSALTASSYEQYF.